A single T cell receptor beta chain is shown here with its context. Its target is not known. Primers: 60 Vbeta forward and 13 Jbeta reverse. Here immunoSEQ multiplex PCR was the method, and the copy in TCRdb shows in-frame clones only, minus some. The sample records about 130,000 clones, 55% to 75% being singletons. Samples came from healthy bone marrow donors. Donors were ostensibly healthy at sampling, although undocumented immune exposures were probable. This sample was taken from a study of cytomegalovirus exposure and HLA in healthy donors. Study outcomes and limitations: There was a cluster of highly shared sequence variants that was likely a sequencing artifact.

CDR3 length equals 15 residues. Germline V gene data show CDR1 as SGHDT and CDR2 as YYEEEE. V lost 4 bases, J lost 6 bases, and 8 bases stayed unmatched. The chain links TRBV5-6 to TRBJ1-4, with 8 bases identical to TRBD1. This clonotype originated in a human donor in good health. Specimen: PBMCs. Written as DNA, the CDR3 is TGTGCCAGCAGCCGATACCCGGACAGGGATGAAAAACTGTTTTTT. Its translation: CASSRYPDRDEKLFF.